This T cell receptor (beta chain) was recorded in a study of technical replicates of blood from a handful of donors. Only in-frame clones appear in the TCRdb table, and some are missing; sequencing was by immunoSEQ multiplex PCR. The table has roughly 80,000 clones, 95% to 97% seen once. CDR1 and CDR2 (germline): MNHNS, SASEGT. V was pared by 7 bases and J by 0 bases, with 9 bases between. The CDR3 extends over 13 amino acids. This clone was observed a few times. Sequencing was performed on T cells isolated from PBMCs. This clonotype was obtained from a human donor in good health. The gene calls are TRBV6-1 and TRBJ1-1; unclear D gene. In DNA, the CDR3 is TGTGCCAGCAACCCACTCCTGAACACTGAAGCTTTCTTT. Translation gives CASNPLLNTEAFF.